These 28 T cell receptor beta chains originate from one sample sequenced in a study of post-analysis software for immune sequencing data. Study-wide points: The five TRBV segments detected at higher frequency in patients than in controls included TRBV5-6, TRBV5-1 and TRBV20-1.

Their cognate antigens are unknown. Unique molecular identifiers tagged the TCR beta cDNA libraries. Each CDR3 protein gets one entry after TCRdb re-called the PCR reads with MiXCR. The table has about half a million distinct CDR3 sequences, 40% to 55% seen once. Sequencing was carried out using blood. The receptor set was obtained from a girl between 10 and 17 years old with multiple sclerosis.

The V and J genes are TRBV29-1 and TRBJ2-7, with TRBD2 matching 14 bases. This CDR3 spans 15 amino acids. Germline V gives CDR1 SQVTM, CDR2 ANQGSEA. J gave up 6 bases and V 6 bases, and 10 bases lay outside the gene matches. The DNA of the CDR3 is TGCAGCGTCCATCTTCAGACTAGCGGGAGGGTCGAGCAGTACTTC. The encoded protein is CSVHLQTSGRVEQYF.

The gene calls are TRBV6-4 and TRBJ1-1; 9 nucleotides align to TRBD1. The length of the CDR3 is 15 residues. J was trimmed by 0 bases and V by 6 bases; bases with no gene match: 5. Germline V gene sequence: CDR1 MRHNA, CDR2 SNTAGT. The CDR3 spells CASRGQGDMNTEAFF. As DNA, the CDR3 is TGTGCCAGCAGGGGACAGGGAGATATGAACACTGAAGCTTTCTTT.

The chain is built from TRBV5-1 and TRBJ2-1; D may be TRBD1 (5 bases). This CDR3 has 17 residues. Trimming left V 0 bases short and J 3 bases short, with 16 bases between. CDR1 is SGHRS and CDR2 is YFSETQ in the germline V gene. The CDR3 protein is CASSLEWQGPSYNEQFF. CDR3 nucleotides: TGCGCCAGCAGCTTGGAGTGGCAGGGTCCCAGCTACAATGAGCAGTTCTTC.

This clonotype was counted a few times. This chain connects TRBV27 to TRBJ1-1; TRBD1 agrees at 7 bases. Germline CDR1 reads MNHEY; CDR2 reads SMNVEV (reference sequence). V lost 2 bases to trimming and J lost 4 bases; unmatched junction nucleotides: 1. CDR3 length equals 13 residues. The CDR3 DNA follows: TGTGCCAGCAGTTTAGACAGGGTCACTGAAGCTTTCTTT. Translation: CASSLDRVTEAFF.

This clonotype was detected a few times. The J gene is TRBJ1-2, the V gene TRBV20-1, with 7 bases lining up with TRBD1. CDR3 length: 14 amino acids. The ends lost 3 bases at V and 0 bases at J; junction bases unmatched: 4. Germline V gene lookup returns CDR1 DFQATT and CDR2 SNEGSKA (reference sequence). The CDR3 spells CSARQGVSNYGYTF. CDR3 nucleotide sequence: TGCAGTGCTAGGCAGGGGGTGTCTAACTATGGCTACACCTTC.

This sequence joins TRBV12-3 or TRBV12-4 and TRBJ1-2; perhaps TRBD1 as D (6 bases). V was pared by 3 bases and J by 4 bases, with 9 bases between. The CDR3 totals 13 residues. The DNA of the CDR3 is TGTGCCAGCAGTTTGGGCAGGGGCTATGGCTACACCTTC. It encodes CASSLGRGYGYTF.

With respect to this clonotype: The junction and the germline gene differ at one end; a read error may be behind it. The CDR3 loop reads CSVSSDYGQYF. CDR3 bases: TGCAGCGTTAGTAGCGACTACGGGCAGTACTTC. V and J are TRBV29-1 and TRBJ2-7; possibly TRBD2 for D (5 bases). The length of the CDR3 is 11 residues. Germline V gene data show CDR1 as SQVTM and CDR2 as ANQGSEA.

This clonotype was picked up a small number of times. J is TRBJ2-7 and V is TRBV29-1, with TRBD1 matching over 10 bases. The J call is in doubt because the DNA end fits TRBJ2-5 better. CDR1 and CDR2 (germline): SQVTM, ANQGSEA. The CDR3 sequence is 17 residues long. The CDR3 DNA is TGCAGCGTTGAAGTAAGGGCCTCGGGACAGGGGAAAGAGACCCAGTACTTC. This encodes CSVEVRASGQGKETQYF.

This chain uses TRBV5-6 with TRBJ1-2; D uncertain. V was shortened by 2 bases and J by 4 bases, with 6 bases between the two germline ends. Per the germline V gene, CDR1 is SGHDT and CDR2 is YYEEEE. The CDR3 is made up of 12 amino acids. The CDR3 loop reads CASSFTAYGYTF. In nucleotides, the CDR3 is TGTGCCAGCAGCTTCACAGCCTATGGCTACACCTTC. Based on the CDR3 plus reference TRBV5-6 and TRBJ1-2, the full variable domain is DAGVTQSPTHLIKTRGQQVTLRCSPKSGHDTVSWYQQALGQGPQFIFQYYEEEERQRGNFPDRFSGHQFPNYSSELNVNALLLGDSALYLCASSFTAYGYTFGSGTRLTVV.

The chain's CDR3 is CASSPGHNYGYTF. Written as DNA, the CDR3 is TGTGCCAGCAGCCCGGGACATAACTATGGCTACACCTTC. The chain links TRBV14 to TRBJ1-2; a weak D match, TRBD1 (6 bases). CDR3 length: 13 residues. In germline, CDR1 is SGHDN, CDR2 FVKESK. V lost 4 bases and J lost 1, with 7 bases in between.

V and J are TRBV7-9 and TRBJ2-4; D is possibly TRBD1 or TRBD2 (5 bases each). CDR1 SEHNR and CDR2 FQNEAQ come from the germline V gene (reference sequence). CDR3 length: 13 residues. V was cut by 6 bases and J by 9 bases, with 15 bases left in between. The CDR3 sequence is CASSSGTLSIQYF. The DNA of the CDR3 is TGTGCCAGCAGTTCCGGGACCTTAAGCATTCAGTACTTC.

In its sample, this clonotype was seen a few times. The chain recombines TRBV7-8 with TRBJ2-1, with TRBD2 identical over 10 bases. V shed 3 bases and J 5 bases; nucleotides not matched to a gene: 10. CDR1 SGHVS and CDR2 FQNEAQ come from the germline V gene. The CDR3 is 17 residues long. Here the CDR3 DNA reads TGTGCCAGCAGCTTTCTACTAGCGGGACCAAATAACAATGAGCAGTTCTTC. Translated: CASSFLLAGPNNNEQFF.

The chain joins TRBV28 to TRBJ2-7; possibly TRBD2 for D (5 bases). From germline, CDR1 is MDHEN and CDR2 SYDVKM. The CDR3 runs to 11 residues. V was clipped by 7 bases and J by 2 bases, with 6 bases between them. The CDR3, as DNA: TGTGCCAGCACGAGGGCCTACGAGCAGTACTTC. It yields the protein CASTRAYEQYF. Full variable domain (remainder filled in from reference TRBV28 and TRBJ2-7): DVKVTQSSRYLVKRTGEKVFLECVQDMDHENMFWYRQDPGLGLRLIYFSYDVKMKEKGDIPEGYSVSREKKERFSLILESASTNQTSMYLCASTRAYEQYFGPGTRLTVT.

The J gene is TRBJ2-5, the V gene TRBV7-2, with D perhaps given as TRBD1 or TRBD2 (5 bases each). CDR3 size: 15 residues. Germline assignment: CDR1 SGHTA and CDR2 FQGNSA. Trimming cost V 1 base and J 4 bases, with 13 bases left between them. DNA of the CDR3: TGTGCCAGCAGCTTAGAGGGCAGGGAGAGAGAGACCCAGTACTTC. Amino acids: CASSLEGRERETQYF.

The chain recombines TRBV5-1 with TRBJ2-7, with a tentative D call TRBD1 (6 bases). Deletions cut 5 bases from V and 4 bases from J, with 13 bases between. Germline lookup yields CDR1 SGHRS and CDR2 YFSETQ. CDR3 length: 13 residues. The CDR3 nucleotides are TGCGCCAGCAGGTGGGACACGGGGTACGAGCAGTACTTC. It specifies CASRWDTGYEQYF.

This chain uses TRBV6-5 with TRBJ2-4, with D tentatively TRBD2 (5 bases). The J call is in doubt because the DNA end fits TRBJ2-7 better. In germline, CDR1 is MNHEY, CDR2 SVGAGI. The CDR3 length is 15 residues. CDR3: CASSSSIYLAYEQYF. CDR3 coding DNA: TGTGCCAGCAGTTCATCTATATATTTAGCGTACGAGCAGTACTTC.

This clonotype was detected only a few times. The CDR3 loop reads CSAPKGPSYEQYF. Here the CDR3 DNA reads TGCAGTGCTCCAAAAGGTCCCTCCTACGAGCAGTACTTC. J is TRBJ2-7 and V is TRBV20-1; D is undetermined. Trimming stripped 5 bases from V and 0 bases from J, with 11 bases between. There are 13 residues in the CDR3. Germline V CDR1 and CDR2: DFQATT, SNEGSKA (reference sequence).

Points on this clonotype: A junction boundary mismatches the germline segment, possibly from a read error. The chain combines TRBV7-3 with TRBJ2-3, with 9 bases lining up with TRBD2. Germline assignment: CDR1 SGHTA and CDR2 FQGTGA. The CDR3 extends over 15 amino acids. CDR3 loop: CACSLSSGSGDTQYF. CDR3 in DNA: TGTGCCTGCAGCTTAAGTAGCGGGAGTGGGGATACGCAGTATTTT.

To note about this clonotype: One end of the junction fails to match germline, which may point to a read error. The genes are TRBV29-1 and TRBJ1-1; 9 bases map to TRBD1. Per the germline V gene, CDR1 is SQVTM and CDR2 is ANQGSEA. The CDR3 spans 14 residues. The CDR3 protein is CGVVKGQGNTEAFF. The DNA for the CDR3 is TGCGGCGTTGTTAAAGGACAGGGGAATACTGAAGCTTTCTTT.

This clonotype was detected a few times. This chain uses TRBV12-3 or TRBV12-4 with TRBJ2-3, with D possibly called TRBD1 or TRBD2 (5 bases each). The CDR3 totals 14 residues. V lost 4 bases to trimming and J lost 3 bases, with 11 bases between them. The CDR3 DNA follows: TGTGCCAGCAGTTATGGGGGAGAAACAGATACGCAGTATTTT. Its translation: CASSYGGETDTQYF.

The rearrangement links TRBV5-5 to TRBJ2-4; possibly TRBD2 for D (6 bases). The ends were cut back, 3 bases at V and 3 bases at J, with 22 bases in the middle. Germline V gives CDR1 SGHKS, CDR2 YYEKEE (reference sequence). The CDR3 is 18 amino acids. The CDR3 sequence is CASSSRDWGLSFKNIQYF. CDR3 in DNA: TGTGCCAGCAGCTCCCGGGACTGGGGGTTGAGTTTCAAAAACATTCAGTACTTC.

This clonotype was detected only a few times. The chain combines TRBV9 with TRBJ2-1; D is tentatively TRBD1 or TRBD2 (5 bases each). V lost 2 bases, J lost 6 bases, and 15 bases lay in between. Germline assignment: CDR1 SGDLS and CDR2 YYNGEE. The length of the CDR3 is 15 residues. CDR3 in amino acids: CASSVTNRKLNEQFF. The CDR3 DNA reads TGTGCCAGCAGCGTGACTAACAGGAAGCTCAATGAGCAGTTCTTC.

The chain joins TRBV28 to TRBJ2-7; D gene ambiguous. Germline CDR1 and CDR2: MDHEN and SYDVKM. With 4 bases removed from V and 1 base from J, the gap between germline ends came to 17 bases. The CDR3 runs to 16 residues. CDR3 amino acids: CASSSPWTVDSYEQYF. The CDR3 nucleotides are TGTGCCAGCAGTTCCCCGTGGACGGTCGATTCCTACGAGCAGTACTTC.

The chain carries TRBV7-2 and TRBJ1-5; 7 nucleotides align to TRBD1. Germline trimming cut 5 bases from V and 2 bases from J; bases unmatched to any gene: 6. The CDR3 runs 15 residues. Germline V gene data show CDR1 as SGHTA and CDR2 as FQGNSA. CDR3 loop: CASSEDRSRNQPQHF. CDR3 DNA: TGTGCCAGCAGCGAGGACAGGAGCCGCAATCAGCCCCAGCATTTT. The full variable domain, its missing parts supplied by reference TRBV7-2 and TRBJ1-5, is GAGVSQSPSNKVTEKGKDVELRCDPISGHTALYWYRQSLGQGLEFLIYFQGNSAPDKSGLPSDRFSAERTGGSVSTLTIQRTQQEDSAVYLCASSEDRSRNQPQHFGDGTRLSIL.

The chain combines TRBV7-9 with TRBJ2-5; 11 nucleotides align to TRBD2. The J call could be wrong; TRBJ2-7 is a better fit for the DNA end. The CDR3 sequence is 14 residues long. Germline CDR1 is SEHNR and CDR2 is FQNEAQ (reference sequence). The CDR3 bases are TGTGCCAGCAGCTCAGGGACTAGCGGAAGCGAGCAGTACTTC. Protein: CASSSGTSGSEQYF.

V is TRBV29-1 and J is TRBJ2-7; TRBD2 might be the D (6 bases). The CDR3 runs 13 residues. Germline CDR1 reads SQVTM; CDR2 reads ANQGSEA. V lost 3 bases and J 5 bases, leaving 14 bases between the germline ends. CDR3 nucleotide sequence: TGCAGCGTTGAGGTTGGGGGGTCCCACGAGCAGTACTTC. Translation gives CSVEVGGSHEQYF.

This chain uses TRBV10-3 with TRBJ2-7; TRBD1 aligns across 8 bases. Germline V lookup: CDR1 ENHRY, CDR2 SYGVKD. After removal of 6 bases from V and 2 bases from J, the junction contained 6 bases not matched to a gene. CDR3 length: 14 residues. CDR3 in amino acids: CAISPGTGTYEQYF. The CDR3 DNA sequence: TGTGCCATCAGCCCCGGGACAGGAACCTACGAGCAGTACTTC.

The V call is TRBV5-4, the J call TRBJ2-7, with D tentatively TRBD2 (6 bases). CDR1 and CDR2 (germline): SGHNT, YYREEE (reference sequence). Trimming shortened V by 4 bases and J by 6 bases, and 14 bases separated the two germline ends. This CDR3 comprises 13 residues. CDR3 sequence (DNA): TGTGCCAGCAGCCCGCGGGGAAGACCCGAGCAGTACTTC. This codes for CASSPRGRPEQYF.